These 27 T cell receptor beta chains were all obtained from the same sample, sequenced in a study of cytomegalovirus exposure and HLA in healthy donors. 13 Jbeta primers and 60 Vbeta primers were used for the PCR. TCRdb's copy holds only in-frame clones and misses some; the assay was immunoSEQ multiplex PCR. Of about 100,000 clones in the sample, over 60% are singletons; the top ten hold 3.5% to 5%. Sequenced material: PBMCs. Source of these receptors: a female donor in good health and CMV-seropositive.

This clone was counted only a few times. The rearrangement uses TRBV7-8 and TRBJ2-1; TRBD2 agrees at 12 bases. Unmatched junction bases numbered 0, after V lost 3 bases and J lost 6 bases. This CDR3 has 14 amino acids. Germline loops: CDR1 SGHVS, CDR2 FQNEAQ. DNA of the CDR3: TGTGCCAGCAGCTTGACTAGCGGGAGCAATGAGCAGTTCTTC. It is translated as CASSLTSGSNEQFF. The full variable domain, rest sourced from reference TRBV7-8 and TRBJ2-1, is GAGVSQSPRYKVAKRGQDVALRCDPISGHVSLFWYQQALGQGPEFLTYFQNEAQLDKSGLPSDRFFAERPEGSVSTLKIQRTQQEDSAVYLCASSLTSGSNEQFFGPGTRLTVL.

On this clone: A read error may account for a junction end that differs from germline. Here the CDR3 DNA reads TGTTCCAGCAGCTCAGACAGGGGGGACTATGGCTACACCTTC. It codes for CSSSSDRGDYGYTF. The V gene is TRBV7-9, the J gene TRBJ1-2, with TRBD1 identical over 9 bases. The CDR3 runs to 14 residues. The germline CDR1 and CDR2 sequences are SEHNR and FQNEAQ (reference sequence).

This rearrangement joins TRBV5-1 to TRBJ1-6; unclear D gene. The V and J ends lost 0 bases and 13 bases respectively, with 14 bases between them. The CDR3 has 14 residues. The V gene's germline CDR1 is SGHRS and CDR2 YFSETQ. The CDR3 region is CASSLGRFSGPLHF. CDR3 sequence (DNA): TGCGCCAGCAGCTTGGGACGGTTTTCGGGGCCCCTCCACTTT.

This chain links TRBV2 with TRBJ1-5, with 7 nucleotides matching TRBD1. CDR3 length: 15 amino acids. V dropped 4 bases and J dropped 4; count of bases not matched to a gene: 7. Germline V gives CDR1 SNHLY, CDR2 FYNNEI. For the CDR3, the DNA is TGTGCCAGCAGTGGTGGACAGGTCACGAATCAGCCCCAGCATTTT. This encodes CASSGGQVTNQPQHF.

This chain connects TRBV4-2 to TRBJ2-3, with D hard to call. This CDR3 region has 15 residues. V was shortened by 0 bases and J by 3 bases, with 10 bases between the two germline ends. The germline CDR1 and CDR2 sequences are LGHNA and YNFKEQ. DNA for the CDR3: TGTGCCAGCAGCCAAGACGGTATCTTTACAGATACGCAGTATTTT. Amino acids: CASSQDGIFTDTQYF.

The V and J genes are TRBV6-5 and TRBJ2-7; TRBD1 aligns across 8 bases. The V gene end was trimmed by 4 bases and the J gene end by 1 base; junction bases not matched to a gene: 9. Germline V gene lookup returns CDR1 MNHEY and CDR2 SVGAGI. The CDR3 loop spans 16 amino acids. For the CDR3, the DNA is TGTGCCAGCAGTTCCCAACGGCAGGGGGCATCCTACGAGCAGTACTTC. This sequence encodes CASSSQRQGASYEQYF.

The chain couples TRBV5-4 to TRBJ2-5; D unclear. The CDR3 extends over 12 amino acids. V was trimmed by 4 bases and J by 2 bases, leaving 6 bases between them. The germline gives CDR1 SGHNT, CDR2 YYREEE (reference sequence). Here the CDR3 reads CASSPHQETQYF. DNA for the CDR3: TGTGCCAGCAGCCCCCATCAAGAGACCCAGTACTTC.

This clone was recorded a few times. The rearrangement uses TRBV14 and TRBJ1-3; 8 positions match TRBD1. Trimming cost V 0 bases and J 0 bases; bases outside gene matches: 10. Germline V CDR1 and CDR2: SGHDN, FVKESK. The CDR3 loop spans 19 amino acids. The chain's CDR3 is CASSQDSGQVFFSGNTIYF. For the CDR3, the DNA is TGTGCCAGCAGCCAAGACTCGGGACAGGTCTTCTTCTCTGGAAACACCATATATTTT.

This chain uses TRBV5-1 with TRBJ1-2, with D possibly matching TRBD1 (6 bases). V was clipped by 0 bases and J by 6 bases, with 9 bases between them. Germline CDR1 is SGHRS and CDR2 is YFSETQ. This CDR3 spans 13 amino acids. In DNA, the CDR3 is TGCGCCAGCAGCTTGGGCAGGGGAGATGGCTACACCTTC. Protein sequence: CASSLGRGDGYTF. Looking up the rest from reference TRBV5-1 and TRBJ1-2 gives the full variable domain: KAGVTQTPRYLIKTRGQQVTLSCSPISGHRSVSWYQQTPGQGLQFLFEYFSETQRNKGNFPGRFSGRQFSNSRSEMNVSTLELGDSALYLCASSLGRGDGYTFGSGTRLTVV.

This sequence joins TRBV30 and TRBJ2-3, with 8 bases fitting TRBD2. Trimming cost V 1 base and J 0 bases; bases outside gene matches: 6. CDR1 GTSNPN and CDR2 SVGIG come from the germline V gene (reference sequence). This CDR3 comprises 16 residues. The CDR3 region is CAWSDPSGLSTDTQYF. CDR3 bases: TGTGCCTGGAGTGACCCTAGCGGGCTAAGCACAGATACGCAGTATTTT.

The J gene is TRBJ1-1, the V gene TRBV29-1, with D tentatively TRBD1 (6 bases). CDR1 is SQVTM and CDR2 is ANQGSEA in the germline V gene. The CDR3 is 14 amino acids. V was clipped by 7 bases and J by 1 base, with 16 bases between them. CDR3 amino acids: CSATPGQSNTEAFF. The CDR3 nucleotides are TGCAGCGCCACCCCGGGACAATCGAACACTGAAGCTTTCTTT.

The chain recombines TRBV14 with TRBJ2-7; D not certain. CDR1 and CDR2 (germline): SGHDN, FVKESK. This CDR3 region has 15 residues. Trimming took off 0 bases at V and 0 bases at J, with 9 bases between the two ends. CDR3 coding DNA: TGTGCCAGCAGCCAAGATTGGGCCAACTCCTACGAGCAGTACTTC. It is translated as CASSQDWANSYEQYF.

The gene calls are TRBV5-6 and TRBJ2-3, with D maybe TRBD2 (6 bases). The CDR3 runs 15 residues. V gave up 4 bases and J gave up 0 bases, with 12 bases separating them. CDR1 and CDR2 from the germline V gene are SGHDT and YYEEEE. Here the CDR3 DNA reads TGTGCCAGCAGCGAGGGCGGGACTAGCACAGATACGCAGTATTTT. It yields the protein CASSEGGTSTDTQYF.

The chain has TRBV5-4 and TRBJ1-2; perhaps TRBD1 as D (5 bases). V lost 4 bases, J lost 7 bases, and 20 bases lay in between. CDR3 length: 15 amino acids. Germline CDR1 reads SGHNT; CDR2 reads YYREEE (reference sequence). CDR3 residues: CASSLAGRVMGGYTF. The CDR3 nucleotides read TGTGCCAGCAGCCTCGCAGGCAGGGTCATGGGTGGCTACACCTTC.

Worth noting for this clone: In the same sample, other DNA sequences code for this CDR3. This sequence joins TRBV15 and TRBJ2-7, with 7 bases lining up with TRBD2. The CDR3 spans 16 residues. The V and J ends lost 0 bases and 7 bases, in that order; junction bases with no gene match: 12. Germline V gives CDR1 LNHNV, CDR2 YYDKDF (reference sequence). This CDR3 reads CATSRDRTGGGWEQYF. Written as DNA, the CDR3 is TGTGCCACCAGCAGAGATCGGACGGGGGGAGGATGGGAGCAGTACTTC.

CDR3 protein: CAWGAGGAKGYTF. The DNA for the CDR3 is TGTGCCTGGGGGGCGGGGGGGGCGAAAGGCTACACCTTC. The J gene is TRBJ1-2, the V gene TRBV30; D is perhaps TRBD1 (6 bases). The CDR3 is 13 amino acids. The V gene lost 5 bases and the J gene lost 8 bases, with 18 bases spanning the gap. Germline CDR1 GTSNPN, CDR2 SVGIG (reference sequence).

The J gene is TRBJ1-2, the V gene TRBV6-1; D is uncertain. The CDR3 runs to 12 residues. CDR1 MNHNS and CDR2 SASEGT come from the germline V gene. V was shortened by 10 bases and J by 5 bases, with 14 bases between the two germline ends. The CDR3 reads CATLRPGYGYTF. DNA of the CDR3: TGTGCCACCCTACGGCCCGGGTATGGCTACACCTTC.

A few counts support this clone. The chain combines TRBV30 with TRBJ2-1, with 7 positions matching TRBD2. The junction had 7 bases not matched to a gene; V was cut back by 3 bases and J by 8 bases. Germline V gene lookup returns CDR1 GTSNPN and CDR2 SVGIG (reference sequence). This CDR3 region has 13 residues. In DNA, the CDR3 is TGTGCCTGGAGCAAGGGGAGGGATTATGAGCAGTTCTTC. Translating it yields CAWSKGRDYEQFF. The full variable domain, with the rest looked up from reference TRBV30 and TRBJ2-1, is SQTIHQWPATLVQPVGSPLSLECTVEGTSNPNLYWYRQAAGRGLQLLFYSVGIGQISSEVPQNLSASRPQDRQFILSSKKLLLSDSGFYLCAWSKGRDYEQFFGPGTRLTVL.

This chain uses TRBV19 with TRBJ2-7; 9 bases match TRBD1. CDR1 is LNHDA and CDR2 is SQIVND in the germline V gene (reference sequence). The CDR3 sequence is 14 residues long. Unmatched junction bases numbered 5, after V lost 6 bases and J lost 2 bases. The DNA for the CDR3 is TGTGCCAGTAGCGGGGACAGGGAACCCTACGAGCAGTACTTC. Protein product: CASSGDREPYEQYF.

Comments on this clone: Mismatch with germline at one junction end may stem from a read error. The J gene is TRBJ1-6, the V gene TRBV7-9; TRBD1 agrees at 8 bases. This CDR3 has 15 residues. CDR1 is SEHNR, CDR2 FQNEAQ, per germline (reference sequence). Here the CDR3 reads CSSSPQGAYNSPLHF. In DNA, the CDR3 is TGTTCCAGCAGCCCTCAGGGGGCATATAATTCACCCCTCCACTTT. Supplemented by reference TRBV7-9 and TRBJ1-6, the full variable domain reads DTGVSQNPRHKITKRGQNVTFRCDPISEHNRLYWYRQTLGQGPEFLTYFQNEAQLEKSRLLSDRFSAERPKGSFSTLEIQRTEQGDSAMYLCSSSPQGAYNSPLHFGNGTRLTVT.

The chain links TRBV4-1 to TRBJ1-1, with D unclear. Between the trimmed V and J ends, which lost 0 bases and 0 bases, there was a span of 14 bases. Germline lookup yields CDR1 MGHRA and CDR2 YSYEKL. CDR3 length equals 17 residues. The CDR3 coding sequence is TGCGCCAGCAGCCAAGATTGGGCAGGTGCCTTGAACACTGAAGCTTTCTTT. It encodes CASSQDWAGALNTEAFF.

J is TRBJ2-7 and V is TRBV7-2, with 8 nucleotides matching TRBD1. Losses at the gene ends were 1 base for V and 3 bases for J; bases not matched to a gene: 2. The CDR3 runs 14 residues. Germline loops: CDR1 SGHTA, CDR2 FQGNSA. The CDR3 here is CASSLGTGLYEQYF. DNA of the CDR3: TGTGCCAGCAGCTTAGGGACAGGGCTCTACGAGCAGTACTTC.

J is TRBJ2-7 and V is TRBV7-9; the match to TRBD2 covers 7 bases. Germline V gene sequence: CDR1 SEHNR, CDR2 FQNEAQ (reference sequence). V was pared by 5 bases and J by 0 bases, with 4 bases of the junction left unmatched. This CDR3 contains 14 residues. The CDR3 is CASSQERGSYEQYF. The CDR3, as DNA: TGTGCCAGCAGCCAAGAGCGGGGCTCCTACGAGCAGTACTTC.

The rearrangement joins TRBV6-4 to TRBJ2-1; a weak D match, TRBD2 (6 bases). Germline V CDR1 and CDR2: MRHNA, SNTAGT. This CDR3 comprises 15 residues. Trimming cost V 4 bases and J 0 bases, with 10 bases left between them. The CDR3 protein is CASSVRLDSYNEQFF. CDR3 coding DNA: TGTGCCAGCAGTGTACGACTAGACTCCTACAATGAGCAGTTCTTC.

The chain joins TRBV7-8 to TRBJ2-7, with TRBD1 identical over 8 bases. With V trimmed by 5 bases and J by 2 bases, 8 bases remained unmatched. Germline-derived CDR1 and CDR2 are SGHVS and FQNEAQ. The CDR3 loop spans 15 amino acids. The DNA of the CDR3 is TGTGCCAGCAGCACCAGCGGACAGGGAACCTACGAGCAGTACTTC. It is translated as CASSTSGQGTYEQYF.

The chain combines TRBV19 with TRBJ2-3, with TRBD2 matching 13 bases. Germline CDR1 reads LNHDA; CDR2 reads SQIVND (reference sequence). V was clipped by 9 bases and J by 6 bases; unmatched bases: 6. This CDR3 is 14 amino acids long. The CDR3: CASRTSGRMDTQYF. The CDR3 DNA is TGTGCCAGCCGGACTAGCGGGAGAATGGATACGCAGTATTTT.

As for this clone: The junction does not match germline at one end; this may be a read error. The chain links TRBV5-4 to TRBJ2-6; TRBD2 aligns across 7 bases. CDR1 SGHNT and CDR2 YYREEE come from the germline V gene (reference sequence). The CDR3 covers 18 residues. The CDR3 sequence is CASSLPLAETSGANGLTF. As DNA, the CDR3 is TGTGCCAGCAGCTTGCCCCTAGCGGAAACCTCTGGGGCCAACGGCCTGACTTTC. The full variable domain, in which reference TRBV5-4 and TRBJ2-6 provide the parts outside the CDR3, is ETGVTQSPTHLIKTRGQQVTLRCSSQSGHNTVSWYQQALGQGPQFIFQYYREEENGRGNFPPRFSGLQFPNYSSELNVNALELDDSALYLCASSLPLAETSGANGLTFGAGSRLTVL.